The 9 T cell receptor beta chains below all came from one sample that was sequenced in a study of metastatic and nonmetastatic thyroid tumors. TCRdb re-clonotyped the PCR reads via MiXCR. In the table there are 30,000 to 35,000 clones, less than 20% of which are singletons. Every patient underwent thyroid surgery untreated. Sequenced: blood. These receptors all come from a female donor with papillary thyroid cancer or a benign thyroid nodule (not recorded which). Some clones in this sample may be carry-over from other donors' samples.

This clone was detected ten times or more. This chain joins TRBV30 and TRBJ1-1; D unclear. The CDR3 sequence is 13 residues long. The germline CDR1 and CDR2 sequences are GTSNPN and SVGIG (reference sequence). The ends were cut back, 3 bases at V and 5 bases at J, with 13 bases in the middle. The CDR3 DNA follows: TGTGCCTGGAGGAGGTTGGGGTTGACTGAAGCTTTCTTT. It is translated as CAWRRLGLTEAFF.

This clone was observed many times. A much larger clone is a single base away; this may be a read error. Other DNA variants within this sample encode the same CDR3. CDR3 nucleotides: TGCGCCAGCAGATCTTTGAACACTGAAGCTTTCTTT. Translated, it gives CASRSLNTEAFF. The chain has TRBV28 and TRBJ1-1, with D uncertain. This CDR3 spans 12 amino acids. Germline CDR1 is MDHEN and CDR2 is SYDVKM.

This clone showed up many times. The genes are TRBV4-1 and TRBJ1-6; 8 positions match TRBD1. Germline CDR1 MGHRA, CDR2 YSYEKL. Trimming at V came to 3 bases and at J to 7 bases, leaving 8 bases not matched to a gene. This CDR3 has 16 residues. In DNA, the CDR3 is TGCGCCAGCAGCCAGTTCCCCGGGACAGGAAATTCACCCCTCCACTTT. This translates into CASSQFPGTGNSPLHF.

This clone is termed medium-sized. The chain is built from TRBV20-1 and TRBJ1-1; D perhaps matches TRBD1 (5 bases). Germline V gene data show CDR1 as DFQATT and CDR2 as SNEGSKA (reference sequence). This CDR3 comprises 13 residues. Trimming removed 3 bases from V and 4 bases from J, with 12 bases in between. The CDR3 DNA is TGCAGTGCTAGCTTGACAGAAGGCACTGAAGCTTTCTTT. It yields the protein CSASLTEGTEAFF.

This clone showed up many times. The V and J genes are TRBV28 and TRBJ1-1; weak D call: TRBD1 (5 bases). Germline-derived CDR1 and CDR2 are MDHEN and SYDVKM. The CDR3 runs to 16 residues. V gave up 5 bases and J gave up 6 bases, with 22 bases separating them. The CDR3 loop reads CASSKPWRGKEPEAFF. The CDR3 DNA sequence: TGTGCCAGCAGTAAACCTTGGCGGGGGAAGGAGCCTGAAGCTTTCTTT.

This clone was counted at least ten times. The chain carries TRBV30 and TRBJ1-2; D perhaps matches TRBD1 (6 bases). The germline gives CDR1 GTSNPN, CDR2 SVGIG (reference sequence). Trimming took off 0 bases at V and 4 bases at J, with 12 bases between the two ends. The CDR3 runs 14 residues. CDR3 amino acids: CAWSVGGGSYGYTF. The DNA of the CDR3 is TGTGCCTGGAGTGTAGGGGGGGGCAGCTATGGCTACACCTTC.

This clone was counted between two and nine times. The rearrangement joins TRBV6-1 to TRBJ2-1; no clear D. CDR3 length equals 14 residues. V was clipped by 6 bases and J by 13 bases, with 22 bases between them. Germline V CDR1 and CDR2: MNHNS, SASEGT. This CDR3 reads CASSQEFMAPSQFF. The CDR3, as DNA: TGTGCCAGCAGCCAAGAATTCATGGCTCCCAGTCAGTTCTTC.

This clone was observed at least ten times. The chain is built from TRBV6-1 and TRBJ1-6; D uncertain. Germline V CDR1 and CDR2: MNHNS, SASEGT. The CDR3 contains 13 residues. Trimming took off 6 bases at V and 10 bases at J, with 13 bases between the two ends. The CDR3 loop reads CASRQFSGSPLHF. The CDR3 coding sequence is TGTGCCAGCAGACAGTTCTCAGGCTCACCCCTCCACTTT.

This clone appeared a few times. This chain connects TRBV28 to TRBJ1-6; possibly TRBD1 for D (5 bases). The germline V gene has CDR1 MDHEN and CDR2 SYDVKM. The V end lost 5 bases, the J end lost 4 bases, and 12 bases lay between the germline ends. CDR3 length: 15 residues. Written as DNA, the CDR3 is TGTGCCAGCAGTCCATGGGGCGCGTATAATTCACCCCTCCACTTT. Protein: CASSPWGAYNSPLHF.